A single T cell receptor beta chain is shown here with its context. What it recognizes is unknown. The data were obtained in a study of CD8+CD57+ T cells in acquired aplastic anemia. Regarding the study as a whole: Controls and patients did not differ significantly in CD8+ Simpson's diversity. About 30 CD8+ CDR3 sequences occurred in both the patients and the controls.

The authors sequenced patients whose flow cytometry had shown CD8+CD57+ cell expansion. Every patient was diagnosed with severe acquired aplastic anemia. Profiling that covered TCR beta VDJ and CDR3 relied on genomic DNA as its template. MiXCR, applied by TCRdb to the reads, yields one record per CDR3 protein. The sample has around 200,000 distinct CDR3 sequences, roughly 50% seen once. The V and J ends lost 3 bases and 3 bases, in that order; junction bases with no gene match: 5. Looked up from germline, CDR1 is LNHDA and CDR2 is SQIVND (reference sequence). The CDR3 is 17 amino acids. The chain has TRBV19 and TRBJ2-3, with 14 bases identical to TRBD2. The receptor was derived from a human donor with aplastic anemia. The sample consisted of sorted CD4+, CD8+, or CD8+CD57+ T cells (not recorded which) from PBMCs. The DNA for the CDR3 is TGTGCCAGTAGTATGATAGGACTAGCGGGAGGAACAGATACGCAGTATTTT. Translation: CASSMIGLAGGTDTQYF. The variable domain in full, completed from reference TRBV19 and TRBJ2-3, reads DGGITQSPKYLFRKEGQNVTLSCEQNLNHDAMYWYRQDPGQGLRLIYYSQIVNDFQKGDIAEGYSVSREKKESFPLTVTSAQKNPTAFYLCASSMIGLAGGTDTQYFGPGTRLTVL.